These T cell receptor beta chains were read from a single sample in a study of blood T cell repertoires in COVID-19. TCRdb keeps only in-frame clones here, not all; method: immunoSEQ multiplex PCR. The sample gives about 130,000 clones, about 80% of which show up once; around 4.1% is in the top ten. Sample: peripheral blood. These receptors came from a woman in her 50s with acute or convalescent COVID-19. The CDR3 runs from the conserved cysteine through the conserved F or W. D genes are given only for firm matches. Not all rows give a size; the values are once, few, many and, for expanded clones, a class.

-	TRBJ1-4	-	TRBV6-5	TGTGCCAGCAGTTACGGACTCCCTTCAACTAATGAAAAACTGTTTTTT	CASSYGLPSTNEKLFF
-	TRBJ2-5	TRBD2	TRBV7-2	TGTGCCAGCAGGACTAGCGGGGGAAGGGAGACCCAGTACTTC	CASRTSGGRETQYF
many	TRBJ1-4	-	TRBV28	TGTGCCAGCAGTTCAGCCCGAGGGTGGGAGAATGAAAAACTGTTTTTT	CASSSARGWENEKLFF
-	TRBJ2-2	-	TRBV13	TGTGCCAGCAGCCCCCGTCCCCGGGCCGGGGAGCTGTTTTTT	CASSPRPRAGELFF
-	TRBJ2-5	TRBD2	TRBV5-1	TGCGCCAGCAGCTTGGAACTAGCGGGAGGCGAGACCCAGTACTTC	CASSLELAGGETQYF
once	TRBJ1-5	-	TRBV3-1/TRBV3-2	TGTGCCAGCAGCCCAGACGGGGTCCAGCCCCAGCATTTT	CASSPDGVQPQHF
-	TRBJ2-7	TRBD1	TRBV5-1	TGCGCCAGCAGCTTAAGACAGGGATCCTACGAGCAGTACTTC	CASSLRQGSYEQYF
-	TRBJ1-4	TRBD1	TRBV29-1	TGCAGCGCGGGACAGGGAAGGGAAAAACTGTTTTTT	CSAGQGREKLFF
-	TRBJ2-7	-	TRBV5-1	TGCGCCATCCTTTGGAGGGGCTACGAGCAGTACTTC	CAILWRGYEQYF
-	TRBJ2-1	-	TRBV11-2	TGTGCCAGCAGCTTAGACGGGGTCTCCTACAATGAGCAGTTCTTC	CASSLDGVSYNEQFF
-	TRBJ2-3	TRBD2	TRBV13	TGTGCCAGCAGCCCCCTGCTAGCGGGAGTTGCAGATACGCAGTATTTT	CASSPLLAGVADTQYF
-	TRBJ2-5	-	TRBV19	TGTGCCAGTACTACATTCGGGGGATCGCAAGAGACCCAGTACTTC	CASTTFGGSQETQYF
-	TRBJ1-1	TRBD1	TRBV28	TGTGCCAGCAGTTGGACAGGAGAAGCCGCTGAAGCTTTCTTT	CASSWTGEAAEAFF
-	TRBJ2-7	TRBD1	TRBV6-5	TGTGCCAGCAGCCTAAAGGGGGACAGGGCCAGGCAGTACTTC	CASSLKGDRARQYF
-	TRBJ1-6	-	TRBV5-5	TGTGCCAGCAGCCCGGGGGGCAGAGAATATAATTCACCCCTCCACTTT	CASSPGGREYNSPLHF
-	TRBJ2-7	TRBD1	TRBV3-1/TRBV3-2	TGTGCCAGCAGAAACAGGGGACAGCCTTACGAGCAGTACTTC	CASRNRGQPYEQYF
-	TRBJ2-1	-	TRBV28	TGTGCCAGTCGGGACTACAATGAGCAGTTCTTC	CASRDYNEQFF
-	TRBJ2-7	-	TRBV7-9	TGTGCCAGCAGCTTTTCAGGGCCTAGCGAGCAGTACTTC	CASSFSGPSEQYF
-	TRBJ2-7	-	TRBV5-1	TGCGCCAGCGGGTTATCGGGGTCCTACGAGCAGTACTTC	CASGLSGSYEQYF
-	TRBJ1-3	-	TRBV2	TGTGCCAGCAGTGTGGGGGGGCCCTCTGGAAACACCATATATTTT	CASSVGGPSGNTIYF
-	TRBJ1-4	-	TRBV28	TGTGCCAGCAGTTTACCGTCCGGTGAAAAACTGTTTTTT	CASSLPSGEKLFF
-	TRBJ1-1	-	TRBV4-1	TGCGCCAGCAGCCAAGACCGCCTAGGGGGGGTAGGGAACACTGAAGCTTTCTTT	CASSQDRLGGVGNTEAFF
-	TRBJ1-2	-	TRBV20-1	TGCAGTGCCGGGGTGGACGGCTACACCTTC	CSAGVDGYTF